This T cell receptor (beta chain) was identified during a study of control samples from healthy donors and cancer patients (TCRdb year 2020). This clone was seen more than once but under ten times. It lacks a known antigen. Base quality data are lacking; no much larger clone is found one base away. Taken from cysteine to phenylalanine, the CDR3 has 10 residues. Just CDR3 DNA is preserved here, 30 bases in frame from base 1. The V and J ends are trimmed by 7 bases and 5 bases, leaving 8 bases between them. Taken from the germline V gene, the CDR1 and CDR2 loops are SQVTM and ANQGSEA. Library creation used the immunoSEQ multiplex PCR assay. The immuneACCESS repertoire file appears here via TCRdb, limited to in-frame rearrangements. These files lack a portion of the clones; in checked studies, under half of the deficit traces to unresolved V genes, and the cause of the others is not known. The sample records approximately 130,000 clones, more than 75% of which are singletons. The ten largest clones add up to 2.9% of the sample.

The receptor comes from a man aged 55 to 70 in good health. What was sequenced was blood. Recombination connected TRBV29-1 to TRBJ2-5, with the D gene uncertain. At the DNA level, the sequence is TGCAGCGCTGAGGAGGAGACCCAGTACTTC. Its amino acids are CSAEEETQYF.